This TCR beta chain is drawn from a study of Graves' ophthalmopathy and Graves' hyperthyroidism (dated by TCRdb to between 2017 and 2018). Context from the whole study: Peripheral blood was collected at initial diagnosis, before any treatment. The study used signatures of the TCR beta repertoire to tell Graves' ophthalmopathy apart from Graves' hyperthyroidism and to predict which patients would progress to ophthalmopathy. In total, approximately 130 blood samples were TCR-sequenced: fewer than 50 ophthalmopathy, some 75 hyperthyroidism and approximately 17 hyperthyroidism-to-ophthalmopathy patients. To explore V-J signatures that distinguish ophthalmopathy from hyperthyroidism, a discovery set of 100 patients was enrolled, made up of approximately 45 with ophthalmopathy and fewer than 60 with stable hyperthyroidism. The independent validation cohort included under 20 hyperthyroidism patients plus 17 patients who later progressed from hyperthyroidism to ophthalmopathy. In roughly six hyperthyroidism patients, the T-cell repertoire of thyroid tissue was compared with the T-cell repertoire of blood. Following sample collection, hyperthyroidism patients were given methimazole at a starting dose of 30 mg daily, and ophthalmopathy patients were given high-dose intravenous methylprednisolone. Here is what the overall study found, with its caveats: In validation, the model predicted ophthalmopathy progression with about 64% sensitivity and roughly 78% specificity; eleven to twelve predicted patients were CT-confirmed with GO in a median of approximately 6.5 months. The 13-signature model separated ophthalmopathy from stable hyperthyroidism with over 85% sensitivity and around 84% specificity in cross-validation, and 80%/75% in the test set. Most of the expanded thyroid clonotypes with a frequency above 0.001 were also detected in blood, and it was suggested that the thyroid immune response may be reflected by blood repertoires. No statistical method was used to predetermine the sample size, and group allocation was not hidden from the investigators.

For repertoire sequencing, the TCR beta CDR3 regions were amplified from RNA transcripts. The first round of RT-PCR was done with HTBI primers and the Qiagen OneStep RT-PCR kit, and was followed by a second round of multiplex PCR, then size selection and purification. Libraries were sequenced on an Illumina HiSeq2000 using paired-end 100 bp reads. Processing in the source paper ran as follows. SOAPnuke was used to process the reads, removing any read that contained adapters or uncalled bases, had a mean Phred below 15, or lacked an exact match to the constant primer or identifier. COPE v1.2.5 was used to merge the high-quality paired reads. Each unique nucleotide sequence was defined as a clonotype, and clonotypes were aligned to IMGT TRB V, D and J references with MiTCR v1.1. The analysis was limited to V-J combinations with a frequency above 0.0001, which together covered 99.2% of repertoires. For each V-J combination, a TCR clonal expansion and chaos score was defined as the ratio of F50 clonal expansion to chaos observed in the TCRdist matrix. Welch's t-statistics and random forest were used to reduce features to approximately 13 V-J combinations, which were fed into a naive Bayes classifier. Thyroid-blood repertoire similarity was quantified with the Morisita-Horn index. Clones were called with MiXCR by TCRdb after fastp trimmed the public reads at Q25, and only in-frame beta chains were retained. Every entry covers one CDR3 protein and lists the most common genes and DNA from its rows. The V and J calls come from TCRdb's annotation, not from the publication. This sample is represented by over 650,000 distinct CDR3 sequences; just over 40% of them were singletons. The ten largest clones capture 2.5% to 3.5% of the sample.

Ophthalmopathy patients were characterized by moderately to severely active disease, a Clinical Activity Score of at least 3, a NOSPECS grade of at least 4, and a disease duration under 3 months. Anyone with other autoimmune diseases, uncontrolled infections, pregnancy or lactation was excluded from the study. Diagnosis relied on clinical symptoms, serum thyroxine, TRAb, thyroid ultrasound and orbital computed tomography. Using Ficoll-Paque density gradient centrifugation, PBMCs were isolated from 10 ml of fresh peripheral blood. Total RNA was extracted using Trizol reagent, and RNA quality was checked on an Agilent 2100 Bioanalyzer. A word on this clonotype: The antigen this receptor binds is unknown. Qualities for individual bases were not recorded, and no much larger clone is one base off.

Trimming takes 4 bases from V and 6 bases from J, and the germline ends sit 12 bases apart. The germline V gene sets CDR1 to KGHDR and CDR2 to SFDVKD. Measured from the cysteine to the phenylalanine, the CDR3 is 14 residues long. Only the CDR3 DNA stays, 42 bases, in frame from base 1. Sequencing was performed on peripheral blood. Rearrangement joined TRBV24-1 to TRBJ1-5; the best D guess is TRBD1, with 5 bases matching. The TCR originated in an adult man with Graves' ophthalmopathy. The CDR3 region: CATSEPGQSQPQHF. At the DNA level, the sequence is TGTGCCACCAGTGAGCCAGGGCAAAGTCAGCCCCAGCATTTT.